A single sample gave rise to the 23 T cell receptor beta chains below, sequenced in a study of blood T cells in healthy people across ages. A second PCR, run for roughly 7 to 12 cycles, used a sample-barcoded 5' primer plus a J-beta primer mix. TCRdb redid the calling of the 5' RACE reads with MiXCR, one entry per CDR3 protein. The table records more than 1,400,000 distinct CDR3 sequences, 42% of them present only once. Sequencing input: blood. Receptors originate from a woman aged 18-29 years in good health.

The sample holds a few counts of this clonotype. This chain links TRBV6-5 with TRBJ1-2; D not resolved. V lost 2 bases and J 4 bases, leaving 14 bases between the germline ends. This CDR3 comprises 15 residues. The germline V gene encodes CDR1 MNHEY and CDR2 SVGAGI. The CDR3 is CASSYVGGDPYGYTF. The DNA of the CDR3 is TGTGCCAGCAGTTACGTGGGCGGGGATCCCTATGGCTACACCTTC.

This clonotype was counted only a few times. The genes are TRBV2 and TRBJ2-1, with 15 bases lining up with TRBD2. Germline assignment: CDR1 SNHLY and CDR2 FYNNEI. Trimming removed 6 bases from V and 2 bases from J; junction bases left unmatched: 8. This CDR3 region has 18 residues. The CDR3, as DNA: TGTGCCAGCAGAACCGGGACTAGCGGGAGGCTTACCTACAATGAGCAGTTCTTC. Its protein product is CASRTGTSGRLTYNEQFF.

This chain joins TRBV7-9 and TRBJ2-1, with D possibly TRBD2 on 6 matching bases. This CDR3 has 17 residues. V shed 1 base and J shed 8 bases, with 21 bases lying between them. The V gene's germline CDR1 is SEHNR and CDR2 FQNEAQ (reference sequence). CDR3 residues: CASSLGSGGATLHEQFF. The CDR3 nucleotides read TGTGCCAGCAGCTTAGGGTCGGGCGGGGCCACTTTACATGAGCAGTTCTTC.

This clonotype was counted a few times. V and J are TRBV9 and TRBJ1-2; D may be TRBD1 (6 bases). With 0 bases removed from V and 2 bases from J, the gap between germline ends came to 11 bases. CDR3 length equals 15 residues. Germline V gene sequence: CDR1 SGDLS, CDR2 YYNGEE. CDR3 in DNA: TGTGCCAGCAGCGTAGGGGTAGGGGGGAACTATGGCTACACCTTC. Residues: CASSVGVGGNYGYTF.

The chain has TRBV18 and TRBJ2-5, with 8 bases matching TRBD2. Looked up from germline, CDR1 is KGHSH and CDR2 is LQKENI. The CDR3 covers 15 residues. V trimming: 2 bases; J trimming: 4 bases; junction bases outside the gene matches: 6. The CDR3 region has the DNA TGTGCCAGCTCACCAAGTTCCCGGGAGGGAGAGACCCAGTACTTC. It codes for CASSPSSREGETQYF.

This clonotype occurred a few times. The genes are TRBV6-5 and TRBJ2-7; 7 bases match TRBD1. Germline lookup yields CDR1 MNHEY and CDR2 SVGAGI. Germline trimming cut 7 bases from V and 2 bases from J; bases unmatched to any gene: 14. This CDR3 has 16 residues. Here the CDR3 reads CASIKTGTVPTYEQYF. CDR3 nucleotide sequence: TGTGCCAGCATTAAAACCGGGACAGTACCGACCTACGAGCAGTACTTC.

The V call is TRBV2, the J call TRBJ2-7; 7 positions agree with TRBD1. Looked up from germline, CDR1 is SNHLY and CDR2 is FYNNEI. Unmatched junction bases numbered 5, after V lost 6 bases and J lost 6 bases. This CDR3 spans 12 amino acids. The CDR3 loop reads CASRPTGTEQYF. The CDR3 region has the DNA TGTGCCAGCAGGCCGACAGGGACCGAGCAGTACTTC.

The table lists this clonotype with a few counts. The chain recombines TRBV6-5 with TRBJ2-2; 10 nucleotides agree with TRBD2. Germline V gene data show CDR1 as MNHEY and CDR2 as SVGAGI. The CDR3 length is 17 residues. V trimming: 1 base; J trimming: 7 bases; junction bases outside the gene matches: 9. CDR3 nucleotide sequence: TGTGCCAGCAGTTACTGGGGACTAGCGCGCCTGGGCGGGGAGCTGTTTTTT. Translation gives CASSYWGLARLGGELFF.

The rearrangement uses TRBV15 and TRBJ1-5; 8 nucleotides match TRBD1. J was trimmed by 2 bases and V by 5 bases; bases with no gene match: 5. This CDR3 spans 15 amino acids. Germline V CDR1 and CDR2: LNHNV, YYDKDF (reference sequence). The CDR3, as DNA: TGTGCCACCAGCCCCAGGGGGCCAGGCAATCAGCCCCAGCATTTT. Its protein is CATSPRGPGNQPQHF.

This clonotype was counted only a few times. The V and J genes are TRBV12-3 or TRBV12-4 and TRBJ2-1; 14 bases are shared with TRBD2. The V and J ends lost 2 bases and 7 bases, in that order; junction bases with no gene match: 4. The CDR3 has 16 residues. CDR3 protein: CASSLRTSGGFNEQFF. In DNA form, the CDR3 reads TGTGCCAGCAGTTTACGGACTAGCGGGGGGTTTAATGAGCAGTTCTTC.

The CDR3, as DNA: TGTGCCAGCAGCTCACGTCCGGGACAGGGTACGGATGAGCAGTTCTTC. Translation: CASSSRPGQGTDEQFF. This sequence joins TRBV7-3 and TRBJ2-1; TRBD1 agrees at 9 bases. The CDR3 length is 16 residues. V shed 4 bases, J shed 8 bases, and the junction held 12 bases outside the gene matches. The germline V gene has CDR1 SGHTA and CDR2 FQGTGA. Filled out from reference TRBV7-3 and TRBJ2-1, the complete variable domain reads GAGVSQTPSNKVTEKGKYVELRCDPISGHTALYWYRQSLGQGPEFLIYFQGTGAADDSGLPNDRFFAVRPEGSVSTLKIQRTERGDSAVYLCASSSRPGQGTDEQFFGPGTRLTVL.

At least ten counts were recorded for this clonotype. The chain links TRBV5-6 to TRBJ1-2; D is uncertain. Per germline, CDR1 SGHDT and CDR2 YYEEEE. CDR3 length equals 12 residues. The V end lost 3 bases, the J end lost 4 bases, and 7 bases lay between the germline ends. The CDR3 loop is CASSSGLYGYTF. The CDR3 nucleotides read TGTGCCAGCAGCTCCGGACTCTATGGCTACACCTTC.

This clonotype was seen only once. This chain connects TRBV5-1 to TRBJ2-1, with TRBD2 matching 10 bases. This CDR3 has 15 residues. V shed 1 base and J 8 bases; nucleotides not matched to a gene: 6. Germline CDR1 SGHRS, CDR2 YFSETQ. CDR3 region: CASSLSGGARDEQFF. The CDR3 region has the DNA TGCGCCAGCAGCTTGAGCGGGGGGGCCAGGGATGAGCAGTTCTTC.

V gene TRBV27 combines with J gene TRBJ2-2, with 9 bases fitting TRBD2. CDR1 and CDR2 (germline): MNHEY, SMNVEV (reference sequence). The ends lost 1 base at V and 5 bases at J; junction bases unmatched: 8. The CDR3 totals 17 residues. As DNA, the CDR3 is TGTGCCAGCAGTTTATTCCCGGGCGGGGGGGTGACCGGGGAGCTGTTTTTT. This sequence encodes CASSLFPGGGVTGELFF.

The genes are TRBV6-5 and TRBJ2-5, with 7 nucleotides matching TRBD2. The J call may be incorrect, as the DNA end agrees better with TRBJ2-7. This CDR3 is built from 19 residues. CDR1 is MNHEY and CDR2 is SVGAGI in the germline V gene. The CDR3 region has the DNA TGTGCCAGCAGTTACTCCTTACTCCCGACTAGCCCTGCGTCCTACGAGCAGTACTTC. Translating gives CASSYSLLPTSPASYEQYF.

DNA for the CDR3: TGTGCCAGCAGCCAAGTCCGGGTCACCGGGGAGCTGTTTTTT. Residues: CASSQVRVTGELFF. V and J are TRBV6-1 and TRBJ2-2; D not resolved. The CDR3 has 14 residues. Between the trimmed V and J ends, which lost 6 bases and 4 bases, there was a span of 12 bases. Germline loops: CDR1 MNHNS, CDR2 SASEGT.

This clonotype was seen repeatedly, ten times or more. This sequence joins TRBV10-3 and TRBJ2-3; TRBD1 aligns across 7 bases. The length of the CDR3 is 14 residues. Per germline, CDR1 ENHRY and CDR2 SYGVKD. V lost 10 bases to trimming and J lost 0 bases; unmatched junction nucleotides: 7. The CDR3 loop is CATTGDSSTDTQYF. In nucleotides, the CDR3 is TGTGCCACCACCGGGGACAGCAGCACAGATACGCAGTATTTT.

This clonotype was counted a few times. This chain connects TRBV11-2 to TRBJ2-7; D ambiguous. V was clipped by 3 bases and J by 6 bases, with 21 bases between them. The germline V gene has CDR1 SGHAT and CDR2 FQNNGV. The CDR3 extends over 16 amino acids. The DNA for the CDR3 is TGTGCCAGCAGCTTGAGGCCGGACGGAGTCAAAGGCGAGCAGTACTTC. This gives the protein CASSLRPDGVKGEQYF.

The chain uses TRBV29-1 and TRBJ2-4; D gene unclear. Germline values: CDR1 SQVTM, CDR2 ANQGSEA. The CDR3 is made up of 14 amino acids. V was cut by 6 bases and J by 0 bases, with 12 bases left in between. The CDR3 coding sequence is TGCAGCGTGAGGACCGGAAAAGCCAAAAACATTCAGTACTTC. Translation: CSVRTGKAKNIQYF.

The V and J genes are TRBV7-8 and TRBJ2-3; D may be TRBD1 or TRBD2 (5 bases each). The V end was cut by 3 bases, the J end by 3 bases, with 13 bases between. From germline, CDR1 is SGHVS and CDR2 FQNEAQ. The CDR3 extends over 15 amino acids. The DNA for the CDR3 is TGTGCCAGCAGCTTTCCAGGGTCGGGGACAGATACGCAGTATTTT. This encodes CASSFPGSGTDTQYF.

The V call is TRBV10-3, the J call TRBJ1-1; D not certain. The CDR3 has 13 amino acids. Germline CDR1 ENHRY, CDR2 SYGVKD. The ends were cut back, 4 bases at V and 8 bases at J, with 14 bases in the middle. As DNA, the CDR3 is TGTGCCATCAGTGTCGGCAGAGAGGACGAAGCTTTCTTT. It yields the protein CAISVGREDEAFF.

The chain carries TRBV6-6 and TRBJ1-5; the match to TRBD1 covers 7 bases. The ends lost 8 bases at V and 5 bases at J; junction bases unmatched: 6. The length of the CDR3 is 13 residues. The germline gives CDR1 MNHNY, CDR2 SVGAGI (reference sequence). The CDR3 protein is CASQGGPDQPQHF. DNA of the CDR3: TGTGCCAGCCAGGGGGGACCCGATCAGCCCCAGCATTTT.

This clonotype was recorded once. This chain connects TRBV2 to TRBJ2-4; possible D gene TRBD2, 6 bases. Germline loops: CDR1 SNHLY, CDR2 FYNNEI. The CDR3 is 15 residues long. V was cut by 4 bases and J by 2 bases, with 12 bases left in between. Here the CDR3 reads CASSVGRGTKNIQYF. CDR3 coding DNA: TGTGCCAGCAGTGTGGGGCGGGGAACCAAAAACATTCAGTACTTC.